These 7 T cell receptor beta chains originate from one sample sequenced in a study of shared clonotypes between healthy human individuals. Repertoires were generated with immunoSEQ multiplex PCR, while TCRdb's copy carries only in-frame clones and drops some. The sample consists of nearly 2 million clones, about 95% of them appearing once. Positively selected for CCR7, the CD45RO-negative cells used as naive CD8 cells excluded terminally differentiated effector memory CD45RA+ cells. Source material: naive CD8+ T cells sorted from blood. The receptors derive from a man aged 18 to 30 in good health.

The CDR3 loop reads CASSAGLAVEQYF. CDR3 in DNA: TGTGCCAGCAGCGCGGGACTAGCTGTCGAGCAGTACTTC. The rearrangement links TRBV5-6 to TRBJ2-7, with 9 nucleotides matching TRBD2. The CDR3 covers 13 residues. Trimming took 4 bases from V and 6 from J; bases not matched to a gene: 5. The germline V gene encodes CDR1 SGHDT and CDR2 YYEEEE. The full variable domain, completed using reference TRBV5-6 and TRBJ2-7, is DAGVTQSPTHLIKTRGQQVTLRCSPKSGHDTVSWYQQALGQGPQFIFQYYEEEERQRGNFPDRFSGHQFPNYSSELNVNALLLGDSALYLCASSAGLAVEQYFGPGTRLTVT.

The CDR3 nucleotides are TGCGCCAGCAGAGTAAGCGGGGGGAACTCCTACGAGCAGTACTTC. As protein: CASRVSGGNSYEQYF. The chain is built from TRBV5-1 and TRBJ2-7, with 9 bases aligning to TRBD2. The CDR3 has 15 residues. The junction had 6 bases not matched to a gene; V was cut back by 5 bases and J by 0 bases. Germline loops: CDR1 SGHRS, CDR2 YFSETQ.

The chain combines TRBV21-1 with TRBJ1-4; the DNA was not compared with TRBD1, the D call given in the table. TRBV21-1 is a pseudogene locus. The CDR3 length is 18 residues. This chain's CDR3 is CASSKELGDRETNEKLFF. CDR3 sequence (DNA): TGTGCCAGCAGCAAAGAATTAGGGGACAGGGAAACTAATGAAAAACTGTTTTTT.

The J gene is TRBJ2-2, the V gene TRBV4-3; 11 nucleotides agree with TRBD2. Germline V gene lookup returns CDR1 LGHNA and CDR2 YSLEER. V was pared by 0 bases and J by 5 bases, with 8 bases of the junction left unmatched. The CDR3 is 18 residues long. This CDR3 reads CASSQEVFGTSGTGELFF. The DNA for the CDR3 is TGCGCCAGCAGCCAAGAAGTGTTCGGGACTAGCGGAACCGGGGAGCTGTTTTTT.

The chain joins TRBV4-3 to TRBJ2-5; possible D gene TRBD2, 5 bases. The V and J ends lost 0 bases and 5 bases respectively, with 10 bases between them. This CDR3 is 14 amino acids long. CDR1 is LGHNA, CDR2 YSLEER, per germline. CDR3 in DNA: TGCGCCAGCAGCCAAGATTCACGAGGGGAGACCCAGTACTTC. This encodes CASSQDSRGETQYF.

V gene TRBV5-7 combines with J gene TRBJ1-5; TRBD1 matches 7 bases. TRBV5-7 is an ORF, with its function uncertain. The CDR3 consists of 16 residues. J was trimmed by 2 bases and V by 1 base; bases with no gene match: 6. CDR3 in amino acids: CASSLFRGCCNQPQHF. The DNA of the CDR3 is TGTGCCAGCAGCTTGTTCAGGGGGTGTTGCAATCAGCCCCAGCATTTT.

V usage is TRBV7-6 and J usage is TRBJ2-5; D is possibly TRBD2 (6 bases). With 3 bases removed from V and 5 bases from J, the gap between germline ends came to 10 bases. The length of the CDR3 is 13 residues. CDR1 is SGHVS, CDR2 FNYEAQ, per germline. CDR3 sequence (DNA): TGTGCCAGCAGCTTCGGGGGACCGGAGACCCAGTACTTC. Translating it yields CASSFGGPETQYF.